These 16 T cell receptor beta chains share one sample of origin, sequenced in a study of blood T cell repertoires in COVID-19. Generated by immunoSEQ multiplex PCR, the TCRdb table keeps only in-frame clones and is missing some. This repertoire shows over 90,000 clones, roughly 92% found once; its top ten account for 1.5% to 2%. Input material: peripheral blood. All receptors come from a woman in her forties or fifties with COVID-19, enrolled during active disease.

The V call is TRBV9, the J call TRBJ1-2; weak D call: TRBD1 (6 bases). This CDR3 has 12 residues. Germline V lookup: CDR1 SGDLS, CDR2 YYNGEE. V lost 7 bases and J 5 bases, leaving 12 bases between the germline ends. This CDR3 is CASSRDIYGYTF. The CDR3 nucleotides read TGTGCCAGCTCAAGGGACATTTATGGCTACACCTTC. The full variable domain, with the rest looked up from reference TRBV9 and TRBJ1-2, is DSGVTQTPKHLITATGQRVTLRCSPRSGDLSVYWYQQSLDQGLQFLIQYYNGEERAKGNILERFSAQQFPDLHSELNLSSLELGDSALYFCASSRDIYGYTFGSGTRLTVV.

The rearrangement uses TRBV7-2 and TRBJ1-5; TRBD1 might be the D (5 bases). V lost 7 bases, J lost 6 bases, and 13 bases lay in between. This CDR3 has 13 amino acids. Germline V lookup: CDR1 SGHTA, CDR2 FQGNSA. As DNA, the CDR3 is TGTGCCAGCATGGGGCAGGGAGGTCAGCCCCAGCATTTT. This sequence encodes CASMGQGGQPQHF.

The rearrangement uses TRBV7-9 and TRBJ2-4, with TRBD2 as a possible D gene (5 bases). CDR1 and CDR2 from the germline V gene are SEHNR and FQNEAQ (reference sequence). Trimming shortened V by 5 bases and J by 0 bases, and 20 bases separated the two germline ends. The CDR3 runs to 18 residues. CDR3 sequence reads: CASSPDRDSLLAKNIQYF. CDR3 in DNA: TGTGCCAGCAGCCCAGACCGGGATTCTCTTCTAGCCAAAAACATTCAGTACTTC.

The chain employs TRBV11-2 and TRBJ2-7; 14 bases agree with TRBD2. This CDR3 has 15 residues. V shed 5 bases, J shed 7 bases, and the junction held 7 bases outside the gene matches. CDR1 is SGHAT, CDR2 FQNNGV, per germline. CDR3 in amino acids: CASSTGLAGAREQYV. The CDR3 DNA reads as TGTGCCAGCAGCACGGGACTAGCGGGAGCGCGGGAGCAGTACGTC.

The genes are TRBV6-6 and TRBJ2-5; no clear D. V lost 6 bases and J 2 bases, leaving 16 bases between the germline ends. From germline, CDR1 is MNHNY and CDR2 SVGAGI (reference sequence). CDR3 length: 15 amino acids. The CDR3 region is CASSRVLKRQETQYF. The CDR3 region has the DNA TGTGCCAGCAGCCGAGTACTGAAGAGGCAAGAGACCCAGTACTTC.

This clone appeared once. The chain combines TRBV19 with TRBJ1-2, with D perhaps matching TRBD1 (6 bases). V was clipped by 4 bases and J by 3 bases, with 9 bases between them. This CDR3 comprises 13 residues. Germline V lookup: CDR1 LNHDA, CDR2 SQIVND (reference sequence). Here the CDR3 reads CASSNYRDYGYTF. CDR3 sequence (DNA): TGTGCCAGTAGTAACTACAGGGACTATGGCTACACCTTC.

This chain connects TRBV25-1 to TRBJ2-3, with 7 bases that match TRBD1. Germline loops: CDR1 MGHDK, CDR2 SYGVNS. The CDR3 is 15 amino acids. The trim removed 6 bases at V and 6 bases at J, leaving 12 bases unmatched. DNA of the CDR3: TGTGCCAGCAGAGCTACAGGGGCCCCTGGGGATACGCAGTATTTT. This encodes CASRATGAPGDTQYF.

The chain has TRBV2 and TRBJ1-1, with a weak D call TRBD1 (6 bases). The germline V and J ends were trimmed by 4 bases and 4 bases, with 7 bases remaining between them. Looked up from germline, CDR1 is SNHLY and CDR2 is FYNNEI. The CDR3 extends over 12 amino acids. The CDR3 region has the DNA TGTGCCAGCAGTGTACAGGGCACTGAAGCTTTCTTT. Residues: CASSVQGTEAFF. The full variable domain, with the rest looked up from reference TRBV2 and TRBJ1-1, is EPEVTQTPSHQVTQMGQEVILRCVPISNHLYFYWYRQILGQKVEFLVSFYNNEISEKSEIFDDQFSVERPDGSNFTLKIRSTKLEDSAMYFCASSVQGTEAFFGQGTRLTVV.

The chain uses TRBV7-3 and TRBJ1-2; D unclear. V gave up 2 bases and J gave up 4 bases, with 8 bases separating them. In germline, CDR1 is SGHTA, CDR2 FQGTGA. This CDR3 comprises 13 residues. The CDR3 nucleotides are TGTGCCAGCAGCTTATGGGCTGGCTATGGCTACACCTTC. This encodes CASSLWAGYGYTF.

V usage is TRBV3-1 (or the pseudogene TRBV3-2) and J usage is TRBJ1-5; TRBD1 matches 7 bases. CDR1 and CDR2 from the germline V gene are LGHDT and YNNKEL (reference sequence). This CDR3 contains 16 residues. Trimming at V came to 4 bases and at J to 4 bases, leaving 10 bases not matched to a gene. The CDR3 DNA reads as TGTGCCAGCAGCCCCGGGTCAGGGGGTGGAAATCAGCCCCAGCATTTT. The encoded protein is CASSPGSGGGNQPQHF.

The J gene is TRBJ1-1, the V gene TRBV7-3; tentative D call: TRBD1 (6 bases). The CDR3 loop spans 15 amino acids. Germline loops: CDR1 SGHTA, CDR2 FQGTGA. V shed 4 bases and J shed 1 base, with 13 bases lying between them. In DNA, the CDR3 is TGTGCCAGCAGCTCCCTGACAGGAGAGAACACTGAAGCTTTCTTT. It is translated as CASSSLTGENTEAFF. Complete variable domain (other parts from reference TRBV7-3 and TRBJ1-1): GAGVSQTPSNKVTEKGKYVELRCDPISGHTALYWYRQSLGQGPEFLIYFQGTGAADDSGLPNDRFFAVRPEGSVSTLKIQRTERGDSAVYLCASSSLTGENTEAFFGQGTRLTVV.

This clone showed up just a few times. The gene calls are TRBV19 and TRBJ2-1, with TRBD2 as a possible D gene (5 bases). V lost 3 bases and J 1 base, leaving 13 bases between the germline ends. CDR3 length: 16 residues. The germline V gene has CDR1 LNHDA and CDR2 SQIVND (reference sequence). The CDR3 nucleotides are TGTGCCAGTAGTATCCGGATGGGAGCTTCCTACAATGAGCAGTTCTTC. It specifies CASSIRMGASYNEQFF.

The CDR3 nucleotides are TGTGCCAGCAGTGCCCGACAGGGGTTCGTTCAGCCCCAGCATTTT. Amino acids: CASSARQGFVQPQHF. The chain employs TRBV28 and TRBJ1-5, with 8 positions matching TRBD1. CDR3 size: 15 residues. V gave up 5 bases and J gave up 6 bases; unmatched junction bases: 9. Per germline, CDR1 MDHEN and CDR2 SYDVKM.

J is TRBJ1-1 and V is TRBV27, with D maybe TRBD1 (6 bases). V gave up 3 bases and J gave up 8 bases, with 13 bases separating them. The CDR3 spans 13 residues. Germline V gene data show CDR1 as MNHEY and CDR2 as SMNVEV (reference sequence). In nucleotides, the CDR3 is TGTGCCAGCAGTTTCATCGGACAGATCGAAGCTTTCTTT. Amino acids: CASSFIGQIEAFF.

V usage is TRBV24-1 and J usage is TRBJ1-2; 7 nucleotides line up with TRBD1. Trimming removed 3 bases from V and 1 base from J; junction bases left unmatched: 13. CDR3 size: 18 residues. Germline V gene data show CDR1 as KGHDR and CDR2 as SFDVKD. The CDR3 region is CATSDPSRDSDYNYGYTF. For the CDR3, the DNA is TGTGCCACCAGTGATCCGTCCCGGGACAGTGACTATAACTATGGCTACACCTTC.

In its sample, this clone was seen a few times. The V call is TRBV4-1, the J call TRBJ1-6; D is unresolved. The CDR3 is 18 residues long. The germline CDR1 and CDR2 sequences are MGHRA and YSYEKL. The V and J ends lost 0 bases and 3 bases respectively, with 15 bases between them. The CDR3 DNA follows: TGCGCCAGCAGCCAAGAGCCCCGAGGGTCGGGCTATAATTCACCCCTCCACTTT. The encoded protein is CASSQEPRGSGYNSPLHF.